Included here is one T cell receptor beta chain sequence, with context. Its antigen is currently not known. Base qualities were left out, and no much larger clone turns up one base away. V was cut back by 3 bases and J by 6 bases, leaving a gap of 12 bases between them. There are 13 amino acids in the CDR3, from cysteine to phenylalanine inclusive. CDR3 DNA only is kept here, 39 bases in frame from base 1. The sample is drawn from a study of CD8 T cells in ankylosing spondylitis (dated by TCRdb to 2016 to 2017). For the wider study: The study profiled T cell receptor beta repertoires in healthy donors and ankylosing spondylitis patients to find disease-linked TCR variants. The whole study cohort included under 140 healthy donors and some 27 ankylosing spondylitis patients. Peripheral blood samples were taken, and synovial fluid was additionally collected from ankylosing spondylitis patients.

General study outcomes and caveats: In peripheral blood, the disease-linked clones were found at relatively low frequencies and had a CD8+ phenotype. Some motif variants had previously been reported in the synovial fluid and blood of reactive arthritis patients, which suggests shared mechanisms of disease initiation. The disease-linked clones were reported to be significantly enriched in matched synovial fluid samples from ankylosing spondylitis patients. Blood from ankylosing spondylitis patients appeared to be characterized by a TCR beta motif composed of under 10 highly homologous amino acid variants.

The sequencing machine was an Illumina HiSeq 2500. TCR beta libraries were prepared by quantitative 5'-RACE with molecular barcodes. In the original analysis: Disease-linked TCR variants were identified with a new computational method built on a probabilistic model of VDJ rearrangement. The public reads were quality trimmed at Q25 with fastp and then assembled into clones with MiXCR by TCRdb, keeping productive beta chains. Rows matching on CDR3 protein sequence are summarized as one entry with the most common DNA and genes. It is TCRdb's table, rather than the study itself, that gives the V and J calls and clone size. The sample table records 240,000 or so distinct CDR3 sequences; over 8.5% of these occur just once. Of the sample, 6.8% is held by the ten largest clones.

This TCR derives from a male donor with ankylosing spondylitis or in good health (not recorded which). The chain was built from TRBV12-3 or TRBV12-4 and TRBJ2-7; the D gene lacks a confident call. The sequenced material came from blood, either unsorted or a sorted T cell fraction (not recorded which). The bases read TGTGCCAGCAGTTTTATTCGATCGGGCGAGCAGTACTTC. Its product reads: CASSFIRSGEQYF.